The rows below give T cell receptor beta chains drawn from one sample of a study of blood T cell repertoires in COVID-19. Sequencing was performed with immunoSEQ multiplex PCR; in TCRdb, only in-frame clones are kept and a portion is missing. This repertoire shows some 240,000 clones, approximately 80% found once; its top ten account for approximately 10%. The specimen was peripheral blood. These receptors were taken from a middle-aged man with active or convalescent COVID-19. CDR3s include the opening cysteine and the closing phenylalanine or tryptophan. The D gene is left open where the match is weak. The size of a clone is reported for some rows only, either as once, few or many, or as a class for expanded clones.

CDR3	DNA	V	J	D	size
CSASKGANQPQHF	TGCAGTGCTAGTAAAGGGGCTAATCAGCCCCAGCATTTT	TRBV20-1	TRBJ1-5	.	.
CASSFSAGNTIYF	TGTGCCAGCAGCTTTTCAGCTGGAAACACCATATATTTT	TRBV11-2	TRBJ1-3	.	once
CASSQGQRGNTIYF	TGTGCCAGCAGCCAGGGACAGAGGGGAAACACCATATATTTT	TRBV11-2	TRBJ1-3	TRBD1	once
CASSIDPRAATNEKLFF	TGTGCCAGTAGTATAGATCCGCGGGCCGCAACTAATGAAAAACTGTTTTTT	TRBV19	TRBJ1-4	.	.
CAISESTGYGYTF	TGTGCCATCAGTGAGTCAACAGGCTATGGCTACACCTTC	TRBV10-3	TRBJ1-2	.	once
CASTQGDSLYNEQFF	TGTGCCAGTACCCAAGGGGACAGCCTCTACAATGAGCAGTTCTTC	TRBV19	TRBJ2-1	TRBD1	.
CASSPPQGSEQYF	TGTGCCAGCTCACCACCGCAGGGAAGCGAGCAGTACTTC	TRBV18	TRBJ2-7	.	.
CASSPTGSGGNTIYF	TGTGCCAGCTCACCGACAGGGAGCGGTGGAAACACCATATATTTT	TRBV18	TRBJ1-3	TRBD1	.
CASSLAGQVTDTQYF	TGCGCCAGCAGCTTGGCCGGACAGGTCACAGATACGCAGTATTTT	TRBV5-1	TRBJ2-3	TRBD1	few
CASSFRTGPTGELFF	TGCGCCAGCAGCTTTCGGACAGGGCCCACCGGGGAGCTGTTTTTT	TRBV4-1	TRBJ2-2	TRBD1	.
CASSPLLAGGQETQYF	TGTGCCAGCAGCCCACTTCTGGCGGGGGGGCAAGAGACCCAGTACTTC	TRBV7-2	TRBJ2-5	TRBD2	.
CASSFGQGGGETQYF	TGCGCCAGCAGCTTCGGACAGGGGGGAGGAGAGACCCAGTACTTC	TRBV5-1	TRBJ2-5	TRBD1	.
CASSYSDRGPYEQYF	TGTGCCAGCAGTTACTCGGACAGGGGTCCCTACGAGCAGTACTTC	TRBV6-2/TRBV6-3	TRBJ2-7	TRBD1	.
CASSPPPETGELFF	TGCGCCAGCAGCCCTCCCCCAGAGACAGGGGAGCTGTTTTTT	TRBV5-1	TRBJ2-2	.	.
CAISELDYPHNEQFF	TGTGCCATCAGTGAGCTAGATTATCCCCACAATGAGCAGTTCTTC	TRBV10-3	TRBJ2-1	.	.
CASSPRTSQETQYF	TGTGCCAGCAGCCCGAGGACTAGCCAAGAGACCCAGTACTTC	TRBV9	TRBJ2-5	TRBD2	.
CASSGSDRGSYEQYF	TGTGCCAGCAGTGGCTCGGACAGGGGCTCCTACGAGCAGTACTTC	TRBV7-9	TRBJ2-7	TRBD1	.
CASSIGAWANYGYTF	TGTGCCAGTAGTATTGGGGCTTGGGCTAACTATGGCTACACCTTC	TRBV19	TRBJ1-2	.	.
CASSLFGGTNTGELFF	TGTGCCAGCAGTTTATTTGGGGGGACGAACACCGGGGAGCTGTTTTTT	TRBV27	TRBJ2-2	.	.
CASSSGIQPQHF	TGTGCCAGTAGCAGCGGGATTCAGCCCCAGCATTTT	TRBV19	TRBJ1-5	.	.
CASSPRGGSGNTIYF	TGCGCCAGCAGCCCCCGGGGTGGGTCGGGAAACACCATATATTTT	TRBV4-3	TRBJ1-3	.	.
CASSQTLTRDGYTF	TGTGCCAGCAGCCAGACCCTTACGAGGGATGGCTACACCTTC	TRBV3-1/TRBV3-2	TRBJ1-2	.	once
CASSMGLGSGGYTF	TGTGCCAGTAGTATGGGACTCGGGTCAGGTGGCTACACCTTC	TRBV19	TRBJ1-2	.	few
CASPHTGDRIDEQFF	TGTGCCAGCCCTCACACGGGGGATCGAATCGATGAGCAGTTCTTC	TRBV5-8	TRBJ2-1	.	.
CASSDTPRAGQPQHF	TGTGCCAGCAGTGATACCCCCAGGGCTGGTCAGCCCCAGCATTTT	TRBV2	TRBJ1-5	.	.
CASSDRGQGPNTEAFF	TGTGCCAGCAGTGACCGCGGACAGGGCCCTAACACTGAAGCTTTCTTT	TRBV25-1	TRBJ1-1	TRBD1	.
CASRSGRGTYEQYF	TGTGCCAGTAGAAGCGGGAGAGGTACCTACGAGCAGTACTTC	TRBV19	TRBJ2-7	TRBD2	few
CASSGVRGPNYGYTF	TGCGCCAGCAGTGGGGTTAGGGGGCCCAACTATGGCTACACCTTC	TRBV10-1	TRBJ1-2	TRBD1	.
CATWTSGGTDTQYF	TGTGCCACATGGACTAGCGGAGGCACAGATACGCAGTATTTT	TRBV10-3	TRBJ2-3	TRBD2	.
CASSRRTSGSETQYF	TGCGCCAGCAGCCGCCGGACTAGCGGGAGTGAGACCCAGTACTTC	TRBV5-1	TRBJ2-5	TRBD2	.
CASSFFGQGGEQYF	TGTGCCAGCAGTTTTTTCGGACAGGGGGGCGAGCAGTACTTC	TRBV2	TRBJ2-7	TRBD1	.
CASSGQDLYEQYF	TGTGCCAGCAGTGGACAGGACCTCTACGAGCAGTACTTC	TRBV28	TRBJ2-7	TRBD1	.
CASSLYTGELFF	TGTGCCAGCTCTCTATACACCGGGGAGCTGTTTTTT	TRBV12-3/TRBV12-4	TRBJ2-2	.	.
CASSLEGTGTEAFF	TGTGCCAGCAGCTTAGAAGGGACAGGCACTGAAGCTTTCTTT	TRBV11-2	TRBJ1-1	TRBD1	.
CASSMTGNYGYTF	TGTGCCAGTAGTATGACAGGGAACTATGGCTACACCTTC	TRBV19	TRBJ1-2	TRBD1	.
CAISPGLGTRETQYF	TGTGCCATCAGTCCCGGACTAGGCACGAGGGAGACCCAGTACTTC	TRBV10-3	TRBJ2-5	TRBD2	.
CASSLERGAYEQYF	TGTGCCAGCAGCTTAGAGCGGGGGGCCTACGAGCAGTACTTC	TRBV7-2	TRBJ2-7	TRBD2	.
CASSLELAGSYEQYF	TGTGCCAGCAGCTTGGAACTAGCTGGCTCCTACGAGCAGTACTTC	TRBV5-4	TRBJ2-7	.	.
CASIGGDEAFF	TGTGCCAGTATTGGGGGGGATGAAGCTTTCTTT	TRBV19	TRBJ1-1	.	.
CASSHSTGTPYEQYF	TGTGCCAGTAGTCACTCGACAGGGACCCCCTACGAGCAGTACTTC	TRBV19	TRBJ2-7	TRBD1	.
CASSLVSGGPSETQYF	TGTGCCAGCAGCTTGGTTAGCGGGGGGCCGTCTGAGACCCAGTACTTC	TRBV5-4	TRBJ2-5	TRBD2	.
CAAGTGGPTEAFF	TGTGCCGCCGGTACAGGGGGCCCCACTGAAGCTTTCTTT	TRBV19	TRBJ1-1	TRBD1	.
CASSPTGAASGANVLTF	TGTGCCAGCAGCCCAACAGGGGCGGCGTCTGGGGCCAACGTCCTGACTTTC	TRBV7-3	TRBJ2-6	TRBD1	.
CASSREMNTEAFF	TGTGCCAGCAGCCGCGAGATGAACACTGAAGCTTTCTTT	TRBV7-9	TRBJ1-1	.	.
CASSLASGGSTDTQYF	TGTGCCAGCAGTTTAGCGTCAGGGGGCAGCACAGATACGCAGTATTTT	TRBV27	TRBJ2-3	TRBD1	.
CASSPRQGRGNTEAFF	TGTGCCAGCAGTCCGCGACAGGGGAGGGGGAACACTGAAGCTTTCTTT	TRBV28	TRBJ1-1	TRBD1	.
CSVSTGQETQYF	TGCAGCGTTTCGACTGGCCAAGAGACCCAGTACTTC	TRBV29-1	TRBJ2-5	.	.
CASSFLRNWSGGIMETQYF	TGTGCCAGCAGCTTCCTCAGAAACTGGTCGGGGGGTATCATGGAGACCCAGTACTTC	TRBV7-3	TRBJ2-5	TRBD2	.
CASSPLPSRAGETNEQFF	TGTGCCAGCAGTCCCCTCCCCTCTAGAGCGGGAGAAACCAATGAGCAGTTCTTC	TRBV28	TRBJ2-1	TRBD2	.
CASSQGSSVGKKYF	TGCGCCAGCAGCCAAGGGAGTAGCGTGGGGAAAAAGTACTTC	TRBV4-1	TRBJ2-7	.	.
CASSPGLRADTQYF	TGTGCCAGCTCACCGGGGCTTCGGGCAGATACGCAGTATTTT	TRBV18	TRBJ2-3	.	few
CASSYGLAGNEQYF	TGTGCCAGCAGTTACGGGCTAGCGGGGAACGAGCAGTACTTC	TRBV6-2/TRBV6-3	TRBJ2-7	TRBD2	.
CASSEFGGNTEAFF	TGTGCCAGCAGTGAATTCGGGGGAAACACTGAAGCTTTCTTT	TRBV25-1	TRBJ1-1	.	.
CASSSRGGAEKLFF	TGTGCCAGCAGCTCCAGGGGTGGGGCTGAAAAACTGTTTTTT	TRBV6-5	TRBJ1-4	.	few
CASSASLAPGQTNTGELFF	TGTGCCAGCAGCGCCAGTCTTGCCCCGGGACAGACAAACACCGGGGAGCTGTTTTTT	TRBV7-8	TRBJ2-2	TRBD1	.